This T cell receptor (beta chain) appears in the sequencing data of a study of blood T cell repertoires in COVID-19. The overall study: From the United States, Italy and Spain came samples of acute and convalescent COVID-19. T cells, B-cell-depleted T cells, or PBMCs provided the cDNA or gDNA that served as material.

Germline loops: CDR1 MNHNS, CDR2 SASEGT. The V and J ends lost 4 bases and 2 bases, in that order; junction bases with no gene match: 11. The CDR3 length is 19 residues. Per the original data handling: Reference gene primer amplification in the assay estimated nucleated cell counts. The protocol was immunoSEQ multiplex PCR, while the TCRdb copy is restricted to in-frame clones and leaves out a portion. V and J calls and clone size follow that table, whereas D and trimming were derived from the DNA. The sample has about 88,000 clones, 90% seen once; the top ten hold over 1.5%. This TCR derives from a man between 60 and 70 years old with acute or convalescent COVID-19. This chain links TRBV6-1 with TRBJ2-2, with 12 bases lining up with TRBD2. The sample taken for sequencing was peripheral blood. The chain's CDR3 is CASSGLGASGRVNTGELFF. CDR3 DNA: TGTGCCAGCAGTGGACTCGGCGCTAGCGGGAGGGTTAACACCGGGGAGCTGTTTTTT.